The source of this TCR beta chain is a study of CD8+ T cells in alopecia areata. Study details: The investigators scored severity in treated patients by the percentage of affected scalp area.

Reverse transcription of extracted RNA yielded cDNA, which provided the sequencing template. Sequencing used immunoSEQ multiplex PCR; TCRdb keeps in-frame clones, though not all of them. The sample carries hundreds of thousands of clones, 60% recorded once. Treatment described: oral pan-JAK inhibitor, 5-10 mg twice daily. The CDR3 loop spans 15 amino acids. Trimming shortened V by 0 bases and J by 1 base, and 7 bases separated the two germline ends. The V gene's germline CDR1 is SGHNT and CDR2 YYREEE (reference sequence). The source was CD4+ T cells sorted from blood, collected at roughly week 52, from a patient treated with tofacitinib. The chain is built from TRBV5-4 and TRBJ2-2; a possible D gene is TRBD2 (5 bases). The receptor was isolated from a human donor with alopecia areata. This CDR3 reads CASSLGSGNTGELFF. The CDR3 nucleotides are TGTGCCAGCAGCTTGGGCAGCGGGAACACCGGGGAGCTGTTTTTT.